This TCR beta chain came from a study of control samples from healthy donors and cancer patients. With 5 bases clipped from V and 8 bases from J, the junction kept 9 bases outside the gene matches. The CDR3 is made up of 15 amino acids. Per germline, CDR1 LNHNV and CDR2 YYDKDF (reference sequence). Libraries were prepared by immunoSEQ multiplex PCR; TCRdb keeps only in-frame clonotypes and omits some of them. The sample lists approximately 90,000 clones, 88% occurring once. This chain links TRBV15 with TRBJ2-1; 10 bases match TRBD2. The sequenced sample was blood. The TCR originated in a woman in her 70s in good health. The CDR3 region is CATSEHSGRFDEQFF. The CDR3 nucleotides are TGTGCCACCAGCGAGCATAGCGGGAGGTTCGATGAGCAGTTCTTC.